The T cell receptor (beta chain) under discussion was sequenced for a study of early T cells in non-severe SARS-CoV-2 infection. About the study: Unpaired chains resulted from sequencing bulk RNA of unsorted whole blood.

The CDR3 spans 13 residues. V was clipped by 4 bases and J by 4 bases; unmatched bases: 1. Germline V CDR1 and CDR2: SQVTM, ANQGSEA. This clonotype was recorded at least ten times. TCRdb processed the 5' RACE reads anew with MiXCR; each CDR3 protein has one entry. Of 50,000 to 60,000 distinct CDR3 sequences listed, less than 11% were seen once; the top ten hold around 4.4%. The receptor was isolated from an adult who was a healthcare worker with PCR-confirmed SARS-CoV-2 infection or an uninfected control (not recorded which). The rearrangement joins TRBV29-1 to TRBJ2-2, with 9 bases matching TRBD1. Sequenced material: whole blood. The CDR3 sequence: CSVGTGVTGELFF. In nucleotides, the CDR3 is TGCAGCGTTGGGACAGGGGTCACCGGGGAGCTGTTTTTT.